This is a list of T cell receptor beta chains from one sample in a study of shared clonotypes between healthy human individuals. Some clones are missing from TCRdb's copy, which holds only in-frame ones; the method was immunoSEQ multiplex PCR. Among about 2.1 million clones listed, over 85% were seen once. Sequencing used naive CD8+ T cells from PBMCs. The receptors here all came from a man aged 18 to 29 in good health. Some clones in this sample may be carry-over from other donors' samples. Each CDR3 is given with its conserved first and last residue. A D gene is named only where the DNA matches it firmly. Only part of the rows carry a size: once, few, many, or a class if the clone is expanded.

V	D	J	size	DNA	CDR3
TRBV27	-	TRBJ2-7	-	TGTGCCAGCAGTTTTAGGGGCACCCCCTACGAGCAGTACTTC	CASSFRGTPYEQYF
TRBV25-1	-	TRBJ2-7	once	TGTGCCAGCAGTGTGAGGGAAGAGGGATACGAGCAGTACTTC	CASSVREEGYEQYF
TRBV7-9	-	TRBJ2-7	-	TGTGCCAGCAGCTTAGCACTAGCCTACGAGCAGTACTTC	CASSLALAYEQYF
TRBV7-3	-	TRBJ1-1	once	TGTGCCAGCAGTCGCATACCGACGGGGGGGTTTGACACTGAAGCTTTCTTT	CASSRIPTGGFDTEAFF
TRBV6-5	-	TRBJ2-3	-	TGTGCCAGCAGTCCGACGCGGAGTAACACAGATACGCAGTATTTT	CASSPTRSNTDTQYF
TRBV9	TRBD2	TRBJ2-3	-	TGTGCCAGCAGCGTAGGGGGTAGCGGGGCAGATACGCAGTATTTT	CASSVGGSGADTQYF
TRBV9	-	TRBJ2-1	once	TGTGCCAGCACCGGGTCCCCTAGTTCCTACAATGAGCAGTTCTTC	CASTGSPSSYNEQFF
TRBV7-9	TRBD2	TRBJ2-1	-	TGTGCCAGCAGCCCCAGGACTAGCGGGATCTACAATGAGCAGTTCTTC	CASSPRTSGIYNEQFF
TRBV27	-	TRBJ2-1	-	TGTGCCAGCACCCCCGGCGACGGGTGGTCCTACAATGAGCAGTTCTTC	CASTPGDGWSYNEQFF
TRBV28	-	TRBJ1-2	-	TGTGCCAGCAGTTTAGAGGTGGGCCCCAACTATGGCTACACCTTC	CASSLEVGPNYGYTF
TRBV6-5	-	TRBJ2-7	-	TGTGCCAGCAGTTACGAGGGATTTACTCGCGAGCAGTACTTC	CASSYEGFTREQYF
TRBV4-2	TRBD1	TRBJ2-7	-	TGTGCCAGCAGCCAAGATTATTCCCGGGACAGGGGGATCGAGCAGTACTTC	CASSQDYSRDRGIEQYF
TRBV19	-	TRBJ1-5	-	TGTGCCAGTATGCAGGCCCTCAATCAGCCCCAGCATTTT	CASMQALNQPQHF
TRBV7-6	-	TRBJ2-3	-	TGTGCCAGCAGCTTTAATCGAGGGAGGGGGGCAGATACGCAGTATTTT	CASSFNRGRGADTQYF
TRBV4-1	-	TRBJ1-1	-	TGCGCCAGCAGCCAAGGTATGAGAAACACTGAAGCTTTCTTT	CASSQGMRNTEAFF
TRBV7-9	TRBD2	TRBJ2-5	-	TGTGCCAGCACCTGGGTACTAGCGGGAGGGAGAGAGACCCAGTACTTC	CASTWVLAGGRETQYF
TRBV15	-	TRBJ2-6	-	TGTGCCACCAGCAGGGTCATGCGACGGTATGCTGGGGCCAACGTCCTGACTTTC	CATSRVMRRYAGANVLTF
TRBV27	TRBD2	TRBJ2-3	-	TGTGCCAGCAGTTTGCGGGGGACTAGCACAGATACGCAGTATTTT	CASSLRGTSTDTQYF
TRBV10-2	-	TRBJ2-2	-	TGCGCCAGCAGAGACAGATCGAACACCGGGGAGCTGTTTTTT	CASRDRSNTGELFF
TRBV27	TRBD1	TRBJ2-7	-	TGTGCCAGCAGTTTGTCAGGGGGATACGAGCAGTACTTC	CASSLSGGYEQYF
TRBV4-3	TRBD2	TRBJ2-6	-	TGCGCCAGCAGCCAAGCGGCGGGAGGGTCATTTTCTGGGGCCAACGTCCTGACTTTC	CASSQAAGGSFSGANVLTF
TRBV12-1	-	TRBJ2-3	-	TGTGCCAGCAGCTCCCCTCAGGGCCCAGATACGCAGTATTTT	CASSSPQGPDTQYF
TRBV19	-	TRBJ1-3	-	TGTGCCAGTAGGCTGGGTGGAAACACCATATATTTT	CASRLGGNTIYF
TRBV6-1	-	TRBJ1-5	-	TGTGCCAGCAGTGAATTGGGGAGCAATCAGCCCCAGCATTTT	CASSELGSNQPQHF
TRBV11-3	-	TRBJ2-1	-	TGTGCCAGCAGCTCTAGGGGTAGGGAGCAGTTCTTC	CASSSRGREQFF
TRBV4-1	-	TRBJ2-7	-	TGCGCCAGCAGCCCTGGTTTTGGGTACGAGCAGTACTTC	CASSPGFGYEQYF
TRBV6-5	-	TRBJ2-7	-	TGTGCCAGCAGGGACAGCTTCTACGAGCAGTACTTC	CASRDSFYEQYF
TRBV5-6	-	TRBJ1-2	-	TGTGCCAGCAGGGGTCCCATAGTCTATGGCTACACCTTC	CASRGPIVYGYTF
TRBV27	-	TRBJ1-1	-	TGTGCCAGCGGGGGGTCCGGGGCCCAGAAGACTGAAGCTTTCTTT	CASGGSGAQKTEAFF
TRBV27	TRBD1	TRBJ1-4	-	TGTGCCAGCAGTTCCAGGGGGACTAATGAAAAACTGTTTTTT	CASSSRGTNEKLFF
TRBV5-4	-	TRBJ2-7	-	TGTGCCAGCAGCTTCGCGGACGCTCGGGCCCACGAGCAGTACTTC	CASSFADARAHEQYF
TRBV25-1	-	TRBJ1-2	-	TGTGCCAGCAGTGAATATAAGGGCCTAGGAGGCTACACCTTC	CASSEYKGLGGYTF
TRBV7-9	-	TRBJ1-2	-	TGTGCCAGCAGCTCTCTGGGGCAGAACTATGGCTACACCTTC	CASSSLGQNYGYTF
TRBV11-2	-	TRBJ2-1	-	TGTGCCAGCAGCTTTATGGCTGGGCGAGGCGGGTTCTTC	CASSFMAGRGGFF
TRBV7-3	TRBD1	TRBJ2-7	-	TGTGCCAGCAGCTTAGACAGGGGGTTATCCTACGAGCAGTACTTC	CASSLDRGLSYEQYF
TRBV7-8	-	TRBJ1-4	few	TGTGCCAGCAGCCCCGGGTTGGACACTTCTAATGAAAAACTGTTTTTT	CASSPGLDTSNEKLFF
TRBV19	-	TRBJ1-5	-	TGTGCCAGTAGACCCAACAGGGCAGATAGCAATCAGCCCCAGCATTTT	CASRPNRADSNQPQHF
TRBV7-3	TRBD1	TRBJ1-3	-	TGTGCCAGCAGCCTGACAGGGGACGGAAACACCATATATTTT	CASSLTGDGNTIYF
TRBV28	-	TRBJ2-3	-	TGTGCCAGCAGCAGAACAACAGAGTTGGTCACAGATACGCAGTATTTT	CASSRTTELVTDTQYF
TRBV9	TRBD2	TRBJ2-1	-	TGTGCCAGCAGCCCAGAGGGGACTAACTACAATGAGCAGTTCTTC	CASSPEGTNYNEQFF
TRBV4-3	TRBD2	TRBJ2-2	-	TGCGCCAGCAGCCCGAGCGTCGGACTAGCGCGGACCGGGGAGCTGTTTTTT	CASSPSVGLARTGELFF
TRBV19	-	TRBJ1-3	-	TGTGCCAGTAGTATAGACGATGGCTCTGGAAACACCATATATTTT	CASSIDDGSGNTIYF
TRBV5-1	TRBD2	TRBJ2-5	-	TGCGCCAGCAGCTCGGGACTACCGGTTGGGCAAGAGACCCAGTACTTC	CASSSGLPVGQETQYF
TRBV27	-	TRBJ2-5	-	TGTGCCAGCAGTTTAGAAACTCCCCTGCCTAACGACCAAGAGACCCAGTACTTC	CASSLETPLPNDQETQYF
TRBV27	TRBD1	TRBJ2-1	-	TGTGCCAGCAGCTTCGACAGGGGCCCCTACAATGAGCAGTTCTTC	CASSFDRGPYNEQFF
TRBV9	-	TRBJ1-3	-	TGTGCCAGCAGCGTAAAGGGAGTGGGAGGAAACACCATATATTTT	CASSVKGVGGNTIYF
TRBV14	-	TRBJ2-7	-	TGTGCCAGCAGCCCTATCGGACCCCGATGGGAGCAGTACTTC	CASSPIGPRWEQYF
TRBV30	-	TRBJ1-2	-	TGTGCCTGGAGTGTAGTCCTGAGGTATGGCTACACCTTC	CAWSVVLRYGYTF
TRBV27	TRBD1	TRBJ2-7	-	TGTGCCAGCAGTTTAAGGGACAGGGCAAGCGAGCAGTACTTC	CASSLRDRASEQYF
TRBV27	TRBD1	TRBJ1-2	-	TGTGCCAGCAGCCCCGGGACAGGCATAGGTGGCTACACCTTC	CASSPGTGIGGYTF
TRBV5-6	-	TRBJ2-5	-	TGTGCCAGCAGCTTGGCCGGGCCGGTGGAGACCCAGTACTTC	CASSLAGPVETQYF
TRBV29-1	-	TRBJ2-2	-	TGCAGCGTTGAGATGGGTAACACCGGGGAGCTGTTTTTT	CSVEMGNTGELFF
TRBV29-1	-	TRBJ2-3	-	TGCAGCGTTGGCCCTGGGGAGGGCACAGATACGCAGTATTTT	CSVGPGEGTDTQYF
TRBV13	TRBD2	TRBJ2-1	-	TGTGCCAGCAGCTTAGTTGTGGGCGGTACGGCTAGCGGGAGGAGCAATGAGCAGTTCTTC	CASSLVVGGTASGRSNEQFF
TRBV27	TRBD2	TRBJ2-7	-	TGTGCCAGCAGTCCCCTCGGGGTAGCGGGATCCAGTGTAAACGAGCAGTACTTC	CASSPLGVAGSSVNEQYF